These 21 T cell receptor beta chains came from one sample sequenced in a study of human T cells and chemical hapten exposure. Time point reported: patch test 3, about 24 weeks after DPC sensitization. Treatment denoted: therapeutic diphenylcyclopropenone sensitization with weekly scalp DPC. TCRdb reanalysed the RACE reads using MiXCR and keeps one entry per CDR3 protein. The table has tens of thousands of distinct CDR3 sequences, roughly 13% seen once. The sequenced sample was whole blood, obtained in connection with sensitization to the hapten diphenylcyclopropenone (DPC). The receptors originated from a woman aged 45-59 years with alopecia areata. Some clones in this sample may be carry-over from other donors' samples.

At least ten counts were recorded for this clonotype. The chain links TRBV12-3 or TRBV12-4 to TRBJ1-4; 9 bases are shared with TRBD1. The CDR3 spans 14 residues. With 6 bases clipped from V and 3 bases from J, the junction kept 2 bases outside the gene matches. CDR3 region: CASSRQGANEKLFF. The CDR3, as DNA: TGTGCCAGCAGCCGACAGGGGGCTAATGAAAAACTGTTTTTT.

This clonotype was seen many times. This chain links TRBV10-3 with TRBJ2-7; TRBD2 aligns across 9 bases. This CDR3 is 15 amino acids long. The junction had 6 bases not matched to a gene; V was cut back by 5 bases and J by 1 base. Germline loops: CDR1 ENHRY, CDR2 SYGVKD. CDR3 region: CAISSSGTGSYEQYF. DNA for the CDR3: TGTGCCATCAGTTCTAGCGGGACCGGATCCTACGAGCAGTACTTC.

This chain's CDR3 is CSARGQSAYEQYF. The CDR3 DNA reads TGCAGTGCTAGAGGGCAGTCAGCCTACGAGCAGTACTTC. The gene calls are TRBV20-1 and TRBJ2-7; D is uncertain. V lost 1 base and J 2 bases, leaving 9 bases between the germline ends. The CDR3 runs 13 residues. Germline V CDR1 and CDR2: DFQATT, SNEGSKA (reference sequence).

This clonotype occurred a few times. The rearrangement links TRBV6-5 to TRBJ2-1; 9 bases are shared with TRBD2. V lost 2 bases and J lost 10; bases outside the gene matches: 9. The CDR3 covers 15 residues. Germline-derived CDR1 and CDR2 are MNHEY and SVGAGI. The CDR3 loop is CASSYKREAEGEQFF. Here the CDR3 DNA reads TGTGCCAGCAGTTACAAGCGGGAGGCCGAGGGGGAGCAGTTCTTC.

The table lists this clonotype with a few counts. This sequence joins TRBV5-6 and TRBJ2-7; no definite D call. The CDR3 covers 13 residues. Germline assignment: CDR1 SGHDT and CDR2 YYEEEE. Between the trimmed V and J ends, which lost 1 base and 3 bases, there was a span of 8 bases. The CDR3 loop is CASSLWSGYEQYF. As DNA, the CDR3 is TGTGCCAGCAGCTTGTGGTCTGGCTACGAGCAGTACTTC. The full variable domain, with the rest looked up from reference TRBV5-6 and TRBJ2-7, is DAGVTQSPTHLIKTRGQQVTLRCSPKSGHDTVSWYQQALGQGPQFIFQYYEEEERQRGNFPDRFSGHQFPNYSSELNVNALLLGDSALYLCASSLWSGYEQYFGPGTRLTVT.

This clonotype was seen a few times. This rearrangement joins TRBV2 to TRBJ2-2; maybe TRBD2 (6 bases). This CDR3 is built from 19 residues. V gave up 2 bases and J gave up 6 bases, with 25 bases separating them. Germline assignment: CDR1 SNHLY and CDR2 FYNNEI. The CDR3 protein is CASSEPTPGLLQGAGELFF. In nucleotides, the CDR3 is TGTGCCAGCAGTGAACCTACGCCGGGACTCCTCCAGGGAGCCGGGGAGCTGTTTTTT.

V gene TRBV18 combines with J gene TRBJ2-1; 10 nucleotides match TRBD1. CDR3 length: 16 residues. The ends lost 3 bases at V and 2 bases at J; junction bases unmatched: 4. Germline lookup yields CDR1 KGHSH and CDR2 LQKENI. For the CDR3, the DNA is TGTGCCAGCTCACCGGACAGGGGGTCCACCTACAATGAGCAGTTCTTC. It translates to CASSPDRGSTYNEQFF. Looking up the rest from reference TRBV18 and TRBJ2-1 gives the full variable domain: NAGVMQNPRHLVRRRGQEARLRCSPMKGHSHVYWYRQLPEEGLKFMVYLQKENIIDESGMPKERFSAEFPKEGPSILRIQQVVRGDSAAYFCASSPDRGSTYNEQFFGPGTRLTVL.

This clonotype was seen more than once but under ten times. The chain couples TRBV12-3 or TRBV12-4 to TRBJ1-4; D is unclear. V shed 3 bases and J shed 5 bases, with 13 bases lying between them. CDR3 size: 15 residues. The CDR3 sequence is CASSFVRGFNEKLFF. CDR3 nucleotides: TGTGCCAGCAGTTTCGTGCGGGGTTTCAATGAAAAACTGTTTTTT.

This clonotype was seen at least ten times. The V and J genes are TRBV12-3 or TRBV12-4 and TRBJ2-7, with TRBD1 identical over 7 bases. The J segment lost 3 bases and the V segment lost 0 bases, leaving 8 bases of the junction unmatched. CDR3 size: 16 residues. DNA of the CDR3: TGTGCCAGCAGTTTAGCCGGACCGACAGGGAGCTACGAGCAGTACTTC. Translated, it gives CASSLAGPTGSYEQYF.

V and J are TRBV7-2 and TRBJ2-1, with 9 bases aligning to TRBD2. The CDR3 consists of 14 residues. Per the germline V gene, CDR1 is SGHTA and CDR2 is FQGNSA. The junction had 7 bases not matched to a gene; V was cut back by 5 bases and J by 8 bases. CDR3 in amino acids: CASSQSSGRYEQFF. In DNA form, the CDR3 reads TGTGCCAGCAGCCAATCGAGCGGGAGGTATGAGCAGTTCTTC.

This clonotype was detected a few times. V is TRBV11-2 and J is TRBJ2-7; 13 bases match TRBD2. This CDR3 has 16 residues. Germline loops: CDR1 SGHAT, CDR2 FQNNGV. The J segment lost 6 bases and the V segment lost 5 bases, leaving 10 bases of the junction unmatched. The CDR3 is CASSPEGTSGTSEQYF. CDR3 nucleotides: TGTGCCAGCAGCCCTGAAGGGACTAGCGGGACAAGCGAGCAGTACTTC.

This clonotype was observed a few times. This chain uses TRBV5-1 with TRBJ1-4; D not resolved. The CDR3 loop spans 15 amino acids. Germline V gene lookup returns CDR1 SGHRS and CDR2 YFSETQ. The germline V and J ends were trimmed by 3 bases and 0 bases, with 9 bases remaining between them. The CDR3 nucleotides are TGCGCCAGCAGCTCTGACGGTACAACTAATGAAAAACTGTTTTTT. Translation gives CASSSDGTTNEKLFF.

This clonotype was seen many times. The chain recombines TRBV29-1 with TRBJ1-1; D gene unclear. The CDR3 runs to 13 residues. CDR1 and CDR2 (germline): SQVTM, ANQGSEA. V was shortened by 4 bases and J by 1 base, with 10 bases between the two germline ends. CDR3: CSVGTLWNTEAFF. CDR3 DNA: TGCAGCGTTGGGACCCTTTGGAACACTGAAGCTTTCTTT.

This clonotype appeared many times. This rearrangement joins TRBV10-3 to TRBJ2-3; D call uncertain. CDR1 and CDR2 from the germline V gene are ENHRY and SYGVKD. Trimming stripped 6 bases from V and 0 bases from J, with 13 bases between. CDR3 length equals 15 residues. CDR3 residues: CAISPGQESTDTQYF. In nucleotides, the CDR3 is TGTGCCATCAGCCCCGGGCAGGAGAGCACAGATACGCAGTATTTT.

This clonotype was detected a few times. The rearrangement links TRBV20-1 to TRBJ1-3, with a possible D match to TRBD1 (6 bases). The CDR3 runs 19 residues. Germline V gives CDR1 DFQATT, CDR2 SNEGSKA (reference sequence). V gave up 0 bases and J gave up 0 bases, with 21 bases separating them. CDR3: CSARDGRGALLGSGNTIYF. Here the CDR3 DNA reads TGCAGTGCTAGAGATGGTCGGGGGGCCCTACTCGGCTCTGGAAACACCATATATTTT.

This clonotype was observed a few times. V is TRBV11-2 and J is TRBJ2-3; possible D gene TRBD2, 6 bases. V gave up 3 bases and J gave up 5 bases, with 15 bases separating them. Germline-derived CDR1 and CDR2 are SGHAT and FQNNGV. This CDR3 has 15 amino acids. The CDR3 DNA is TGTGCCAGCAGCTTCCTCCCGGGAGTCCGAGATACGCAGTATTTT. This codes for CASSFLPGVRDTQYF.

This clonotype has only a few counts. V usage is TRBV6-2 or TRBV6-3 and J usage is TRBJ2-2; 11 bases agree with TRBD2. The V segment lost 6 bases and the J segment 13 bases; nucleotides outside the gene matches: 7. The CDR3 totals 13 residues. Looked up from germline, CDR1 is MNHEY and CDR2 is SVGEGT. Here the CDR3 reads CASRKTSGTVLFF. CDR3 bases: TGTGCCAGCAGGAAGACTAGCGGGACAGTGCTGTTTTTT.

The CDR3 nucleotides read TGTGCCACCAGCAGAGAATTGCGGGAGGTGGCAGATACGCAGTATTTT. Protein: CATSRELREVADTQYF. The V call is TRBV15, the J call TRBJ2-3, with 8 positions matching TRBD2. CDR3 length equals 16 residues. The V and J ends lost 0 bases and 4 bases, in that order; junction bases with no gene match: 6. The germline gives CDR1 LNHNV, CDR2 YYDKDF (reference sequence).

This clonotype occurred many times. The genes are TRBV6-2 or TRBV6-3 and TRBJ1-2; perhaps TRBD1 as D (5 bases). The V end was cut by 6 bases, the J end by 4 bases, with 9 bases between. Germline CDR1 and CDR2: MNHEY and SVGEGT. CDR3 length: 12 residues. CDR3 bases: TGTGCCAGCAGCCCAGACAGCTATGGCTACACCTTC. This translates into CASSPDSYGYTF.

The sample holds many counts of this clonotype. The chain is built from TRBV24-1 and TRBJ2-2; D remains unclear. CDR1 and CDR2 from the germline V gene are KGHDR and SFDVKD. The CDR3 runs 12 residues. Trimming stripped 5 bases from V and 3 bases from J, with 3 bases between. CDR3: CATSVHTGELFF. Here the CDR3 DNA reads TGTGCCACCAGTGTGCACACCGGGGAGCTGTTTTTT.

The chain couples TRBV6-2 or TRBV6-3 to TRBJ1-5; D call uncertain. This CDR3 is 14 amino acids long. In germline, CDR1 is MNHEY, CDR2 SVGEGT. V was cut by 1 base and J by 2 bases, with 6 bases left in between. The CDR3 protein is CASSYFGGNQPQHF. The CDR3 bases are TGTGCCAGCAGTTACTTTGGTGGCAATCAGCCCCAGCATTTT.